Listed here are 25 T cell receptor beta chains from one sample, sequenced in a study of blood T cell repertoires in COVID-19. Sequencing used immunoSEQ multiplex PCR; TCRdb keeps in-frame clones, though not all of them. The sample holds about 230,000 clones; 65% to 85% are singletons and the top ten take 7.5% to 9%. Material: peripheral blood. The receptors shown here come from a woman older than 75 with acute or convalescent COVID-19.

As to this clone: The sample contains more than one DNA sequence encoding this CDR3. This sequence joins TRBV7-9 and TRBJ1-2; 7 bases line up with TRBD1. Trimming took 4 bases from V and 0 from J; bases not matched to a gene: 5. The germline V gene has CDR1 SEHNR and CDR2 FQNEAQ (reference sequence). CDR3 length: 15 residues. This CDR3 is CASSSAGTANYGYTF. The CDR3 DNA sequence: TGTGCCAGCAGCTCCGCCGGGACAGCTAACTATGGCTACACCTTC.

The V and J genes are TRBV18 and TRBJ1-3, with D hard to call. The CDR3 extends over 12 amino acids. CDR1 and CDR2 (germline): KGHSH, LQKENI. V was pared by 6 bases and J by 3 bases, with 6 bases between. DNA for the CDR3: TGTGCCAGCTCCGAGGATGGAAACACCATATATTTT. Translated, it gives CASSEDGNTIYF.

This clone turned up a few times. The chain uses TRBV19 and TRBJ2-2; tentative D call: TRBD1 (5 bases). Germline V lookup: CDR1 LNHDA, CDR2 SQIVND (reference sequence). The CDR3 extends over 14 amino acids. The V gene lost 5 bases and the J gene lost 1 base, with 8 bases spanning the gap. The DNA for the CDR3 is TGTGCCAGTAGTTACGGACAGAACACCGGGGAGCTGTTTTTT. Translated, it gives CASSYGQNTGELFF. The entire variable domain, with the rest obtained from reference TRBV19 and TRBJ2-2, is as follows: DGGITQSPKYLFRKEGQNVTLSCEQNLNHDAMYWYRQDPGQGLRLIYYSQIVNDFQKGDIAEGYSVSREKKESFPLTVTSAQKNPTAFYLCASSYGQNTGELFFGEGSRLTVL.

V usage is TRBV10-3 and J usage is TRBJ2-7, with 9 bases lining up with TRBD1. Looked up from germline, CDR1 is ENHRY and CDR2 is SYGVKD. The trim removed 6 bases at V and 5 bases at J, leaving 2 bases unmatched. CDR3 length: 12 residues. The DNA of the CDR3 is TGTGCCATCAGAGGGACAGGGAACGAGCAGTACTTC. This sequence encodes CAIRGTGNEQYF.

This sequence joins TRBV7-6 and TRBJ1-4; 7 nucleotides match TRBD1. Germline CDR1 and CDR2: SGHVS and FNYEAQ. This CDR3 region has 16 residues. The V segment lost 4 bases and the J segment 0 bases; nucleotides outside the gene matches: 5. The CDR3 here is CASSSRQGATNEKLFF. The CDR3 DNA is TGTGCCAGCAGCTCAAGGCAGGGGGCAACTAATGAAAAACTGTTTTTT.

This rearrangement joins TRBV7-7 to TRBJ1-5; D might be TRBD1 (6 bases). The germline gives CDR1 SSHAT, CDR2 FNYEAQ (reference sequence). This CDR3 has 15 residues. Between the trimmed V and J ends, which lost 1 base and 6 bases, there was a span of 13 bases. CDR3 coding DNA: TGTGCCAGCAGCTTAGGGGTGGGGGCCCCTCAGCCCCAGCATTTT. Protein: CASSLGVGAPQPQHF.

The V and J genes are TRBV14 and TRBJ2-7; TRBD1 agrees at 8 bases. Germline V CDR1 and CDR2: SGHDN, FVKESK. V shed 4 bases, J shed 7 bases, and the junction held 12 bases outside the gene matches. The CDR3 covers 15 residues. The CDR3 nucleotides read TGTGCCAGCAGCCCGTGGACAGGGAGCGCCGGGGAGCAGTACTTC. Protein product: CASSPWTGSAGEQYF.

The chain combines TRBV5-4 with TRBJ2-3, with D maybe TRBD2 (6 bases). Trimming took off 4 bases at V and 6 bases at J, with 21 bases between the two ends. The germline V gene has CDR1 SGHNT and CDR2 YYREEE (reference sequence). This CDR3 contains 16 residues. CDR3 DNA: TGTGCCAGCAGCCTCGGCAAGACTAGAGCCTTGGATACGCAGTATTTT. Residues: CASSLGKTRALDTQYF.

This rearrangement joins TRBV5-1 to TRBJ2-3; 10 bases agree with TRBD2. With 4 bases clipped from V and 15 bases from J, the junction kept 23 bases outside the gene matches. This CDR3 is built from 17 residues. Germline assignment: CDR1 SGHRS and CDR2 YFSETQ. CDR3 residues: CASSLNPPGTSEHSGYF. The CDR3, as DNA: TGCGCCAGCAGCCTTAACCCACCCGGGACTAGCGAACATTCTGGATATTTT.

The V gene is TRBV3-1 (or the pseudogene TRBV3-2), the J gene TRBJ1-4; 8 positions match TRBD1. Germline CDR1 and CDR2: LGHDT and YNNKEL (reference sequence). This CDR3 comprises 16 residues. The V and J ends lost 4 bases and 5 bases, in that order; junction bases with no gene match: 9. The CDR3 DNA reads as TGTGCCAGCAGCCCGACTCGACAGGGGTTGAATGAAAAACTGTTTTTT. Amino acid sequence: CASSPTRQGLNEKLFF.

V gene TRBV19 combines with J gene TRBJ2-2, with TRBD2 identical over 11 bases. Per the germline V gene, CDR1 is LNHDA and CDR2 is SQIVND (reference sequence). The V gene end was trimmed by 0 bases and the J gene end by 2 bases; junction bases not matched to a gene: 8. This CDR3 has 19 residues. CDR3 coding DNA: TGTGCCAGTAGTATAGAGGGGCTAGCGGGAGGCCTAAACACCGGGGAGCTGTTTTTT. Translation gives CASSIEGLAGGLNTGELFF.

The chain joins TRBV6-6 to TRBJ2-7; D is possibly TRBD2 (6 bases). Germline V CDR1 and CDR2: MNHNY, SVGAGI (reference sequence). V was shortened by 10 bases and J by 3 bases, with 16 bases between the two germline ends. The CDR3 consists of 13 residues. The CDR3: CATAGQLSYEQYF. CDR3 nucleotides: TGTGCCACCGCGGGGCAGCTAAGCTACGAGCAGTACTTC.

The chain links TRBV28 to TRBJ1-1; TRBD1 matches at 10 bases. The CDR3 sequence is 15 residues long. J lost 4 bases, V lost 7 bases, and 9 bases had no gene match. In germline, CDR1 is MDHEN, CDR2 SYDVKM. CDR3 sequence (DNA): TGTGCCAGCACATCAGGGGGACAGGGGCTCACTGAAGCTTTCTTT. Its protein product is CASTSGGQGLTEAFF.

The chain has TRBV3-1 (or the pseudogene TRBV3-2) and TRBJ1-1; D perhaps matches TRBD1 (5 bases). The ends were cut back, 6 bases at V and 1 base at J, with 12 bases in the middle. From germline, CDR1 is LGHDT and CDR2 YNNKEL (reference sequence). The length of the CDR3 is 14 residues. CDR3 residues: CASREQAQNTEAFF. The CDR3 DNA follows: TGTGCCAGCAGAGAACAGGCTCAGAACACTGAAGCTTTCTTT.

The chain uses TRBV14 and TRBJ1-2; TRBD1 aligns across 12 bases. This CDR3 spans 13 amino acids. Per the germline V gene, CDR1 is SGHDN and CDR2 is FVKESK. V gave up 9 bases and J gave up 3 bases; unmatched junction bases: 2. CDR3 residues: CARGTGGDYGYTF. The CDR3 DNA is TGTGCCAGGGGGACAGGGGGCGACTATGGCTACACCTTC.

This clone has just a few counts. J is TRBJ2-1 and V is TRBV4-1; 8 bases are a match to TRBD2. This CDR3 is 18 amino acids long. The germline gives CDR1 MGHRA, CDR2 YSYEKL. J lost 3 bases, V lost 1 base, and 11 bases had no gene match. CDR3 nucleotides: TGCGCCAGCAGCCAAGGTGCGGGCGGGAGGCGGTTCTACAATGAGCAGTTCTTC. It encodes CASSQGAGGRRFYNEQFF.

V is TRBV5-4 and J is TRBJ2-7, with D tentatively TRBD2 (5 bases). The CDR3 is made up of 14 amino acids. The germline V gene encodes CDR1 SGHNT and CDR2 YYREEE (reference sequence). The V end was cut by 2 bases, the J end by 3 bases, with 12 bases between. CDR3 sequence reads: CASSLNGGVYEQYF. The DNA of the CDR3 is TGTGCCAGCAGCTTAAATGGAGGAGTCTACGAGCAGTACTTC.

The rearrangement uses TRBV2 and TRBJ1-1; D remains ambiguous. This CDR3 spans 15 amino acids. The V gene lost 4 bases and the J gene lost 8 bases, with 20 bases spanning the gap. Per the germline V gene, CDR1 is SNHLY and CDR2 is FYNNEI. CDR3 coding DNA: TGTGCCAGCAGTGTTGAGGCCAGACTCGGCGGGGAAGCTTTCTTT. It translates to CASSVEARLGGEAFF.

The CDR3 coding sequence is TGTGCCAGCAGCCCGGGGGGGCTAGCGGCTCGCTCAGGGACCCAGTACTTC. This sequence encodes CASSPGGLAARSGTQYF. The chain carries TRBV7-2 and TRBJ2-5; 8 nucleotides match TRBD2. The CDR3 has 17 residues. The germline V gene has CDR1 SGHTA and CDR2 FQGNSA. V shed 5 bases, J shed 7 bases, and the junction held 18 bases outside the gene matches.

As DNA, the CDR3 is TGTGCCAGCAGTTTACAGGCGGGGACAGATACGCAGTATTTT. Translation gives CASSLQAGTDTQYF. This rearrangement joins TRBV6-5 to TRBJ2-3; possible D gene TRBD2, 6 bases. The CDR3 extends over 14 amino acids. The V end was cut by 4 bases, the J end by 3 bases, with 11 bases between. CDR1 MNHEY and CDR2 SVGAGI come from the germline V gene.

The CDR3 loop is CASSFRGNYGYTF. Here the CDR3 DNA reads TGTGCCAGCAGTTTCCGGGGAAACTATGGCTACACCTTC. The gene calls are TRBV27 and TRBJ1-2; no definite D call. The CDR3 is 13 residues long. Per the germline V gene, CDR1 is MNHEY and CDR2 is SMNVEV (reference sequence). Trimming removed 3 bases at V and 2 bases at J, with 7 bases between.

The chain couples TRBV28 to TRBJ1-3, with D unclear. V lost 2 bases and J lost 2, with 16 bases in between. CDR1 and CDR2 from the germline V gene are MDHEN and SYDVKM. This CDR3 region has 17 residues. The CDR3 reads CASSLTGLDGTGNTIYF. The CDR3 DNA reads TGTGCCAGCAGTTTAACCGGGTTAGACGGAACTGGAAACACCATATATTTT.

V and J are TRBV18 and TRBJ2-1, with D tentatively TRBD2 (6 bases). The V and J ends lost 3 bases and 3 bases respectively, with 15 bases between them. The CDR3 is 16 amino acids. Germline assignment: CDR1 KGHSH and CDR2 LQKENI. The CDR3 nucleotides are TGTGCCAGCTCACCTACCGGGAGAGAAGTCTACAATGAGCAGTTCTTC. As protein: CASSPTGREVYNEQFF.

The CDR3: CASSPTGFRDNQPQHF. The CDR3, as DNA: TGTGCCAGCAGCCCTACAGGGTTTCGGGACAATCAGCCCCAGCATTTT. This chain connects TRBV27 to TRBJ1-5; D perhaps matches TRBD1 (6 bases). V shed 6 bases and J shed 3 bases, with 18 bases lying between them. Germline loops: CDR1 MNHEY, CDR2 SMNVEV (reference sequence). The CDR3 sequence is 16 residues long.

The gene calls are TRBV19 and TRBJ1-5, with 9 bases that match TRBD1. Germline assignment: CDR1 LNHDA and CDR2 SQIVND (reference sequence). Germline trimming cut 4 bases from V and 9 bases from J; bases unmatched to any gene: 10. This CDR3 is 15 amino acids long. The CDR3: CASSTLTGGAGPQHF. The CDR3 bases are TGTGCCAGTAGTACCCTAACAGGGGGCGCGGGGCCCCAGCATTTT.